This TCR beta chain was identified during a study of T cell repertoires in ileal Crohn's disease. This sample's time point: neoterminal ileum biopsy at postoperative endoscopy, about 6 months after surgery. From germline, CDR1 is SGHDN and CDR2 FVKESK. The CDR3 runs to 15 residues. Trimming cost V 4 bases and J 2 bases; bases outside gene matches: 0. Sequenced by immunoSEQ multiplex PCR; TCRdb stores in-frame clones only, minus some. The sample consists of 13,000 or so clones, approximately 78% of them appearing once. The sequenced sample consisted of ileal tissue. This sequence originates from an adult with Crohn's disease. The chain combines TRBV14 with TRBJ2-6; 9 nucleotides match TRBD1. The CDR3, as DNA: TGTGCCAGCAGCCGGACAGGGGCTGGGGCCAACGTCCTGACTTTC. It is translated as CASSRTGAGANVLTF.